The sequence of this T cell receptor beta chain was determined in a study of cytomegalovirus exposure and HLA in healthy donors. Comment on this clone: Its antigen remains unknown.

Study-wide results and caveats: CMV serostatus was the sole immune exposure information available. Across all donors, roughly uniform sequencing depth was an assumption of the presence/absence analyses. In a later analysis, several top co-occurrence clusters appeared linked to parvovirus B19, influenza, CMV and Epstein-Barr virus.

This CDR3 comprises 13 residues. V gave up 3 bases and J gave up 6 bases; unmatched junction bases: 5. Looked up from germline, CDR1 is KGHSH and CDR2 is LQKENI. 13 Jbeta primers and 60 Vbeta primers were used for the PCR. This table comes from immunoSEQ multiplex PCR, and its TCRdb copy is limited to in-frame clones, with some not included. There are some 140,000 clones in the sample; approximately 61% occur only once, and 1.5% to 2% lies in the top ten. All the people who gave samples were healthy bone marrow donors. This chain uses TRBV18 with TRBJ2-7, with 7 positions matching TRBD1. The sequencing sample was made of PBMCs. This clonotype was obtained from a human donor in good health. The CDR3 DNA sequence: TGTGCCAGCTCACCCGGCTGGGACAGCGAGCAGTACTTC. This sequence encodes CASSPGWDSEQYF.